The 22 T cell receptor beta chains below were found in one sample sequenced in a study of T cell clonality in common variable immunodeficiency. The method was immunoSEQ multiplex PCR; TCRdb's version includes in-frame clones alone and lacks a portion of them. The repertoire consists of 50,000 to 65,000 clones, none detected only once. Sequenced sample: peripheral blood mononuclear cells. All receptors derive from a person aged 18-69 years in good health.

The table lists this clone with many counts. The read ends 3 residues before the CDR3 terminus; that terminus is restored from the germline J gene. V usage is TRBV20-1 and J usage is TRBJ1-4; a weak D match, TRBD1 (6 bases). V lost 2 bases, J lost 3 bases, and 13 bases lay in between. The CDR3 consists of 15 residues. Germline V gene lookup returns CDR1 DFQATT and CDR2 SNEGSKA (reference sequence). The part of the CDR3 DNA that was read is TGCAGTGCTAGACCAGGGGAGGAAGCTAATGAAAAA. Its protein product is CSARPGEEANEK. The whole CDR3 sequence is CSARPGEEANEKLFF.

This clone has a count of ten or more. The CDR3 bases that were read are TGTGCCAGCAGCCACCCGTGGCAGATCAACGAG. Protein: CASSHPWQINE. The whole CDR3 is CASSHPWQINEQYF. The chain carries TRBV7-9 and TRBJ2-7; D uncertain. From the germline J gene comes the end of the CDR3, since the read stops 3 residues before it. CDR1 and CDR2 from the germline V gene are SEHNR and FQNEAQ (reference sequence). CDR3 length: 14 residues. The V end lost 5 bases, the J end lost 5 bases, and 16 bases lay between the germline ends.

This clone was seen at least ten times. The read terminates 3 residues before the CDR3 end, so the remaining end is supplied by the germline J gene. V usage is TRBV19 and J usage is TRBJ1-4; 10 bases align to TRBD1. CDR1 and CDR2 (germline): LNHDA, SQIVND (reference sequence). The CDR3 contains 16 residues. V was clipped by 5 bases and J by 5 bases; unmatched bases: 8. Here the CDR3 reads CASSLRAGQGNEKLFF. CDR3 bases read: TGTGCCAGTAGTCTCCGGGCGGGACAGGGGAATGAAAAA.

This clone was seen only a few times. The read falls 3 residues short of the CDR3 end, and the missing part is taken from the germline J gene. This rearrangement joins TRBV7-2 to TRBJ2-4, with a tentative D call TRBD1 (5 bases). This CDR3 region has 14 residues. The germline V gene has CDR1 SGHTA and CDR2 FQGNSA. The CDR3 here is CASSFQGSMYGQYF. CDR3 DNA, as far as it was read: TGTGCCAGCAGCTTTCAGGGTTCCATGTACGGT.

The sample holds many counts of this clone. The read terminates 3 residues before the CDR3 end, so the remaining end is supplied by the germline J gene. This chain links TRBV6-2 or TRBV6-3 with TRBJ2-3; the match to TRBD1 covers 7 bases. Trimming took 6 bases from V and 5 from J; bases not matched to a gene: 5. This CDR3 has 13 residues. The germline V gene has CDR1 MNHEY and CDR2 SVGEGT. The CDR3 sequence is CASRLQGRDTQYF. Incomplete CDR3 DNA: TGTGCCAGCAGGCTACAGGGGAGAGATACG.

Ten or more counts support this clone. With the read ending 3 residues before the CDR3 end, the germline J gene is used to fill in that end. The gene calls are TRBV7-2 and TRBJ2-3; D gene uncertain. Germline assignment: CDR1 SGHTA and CDR2 FQGNSA. The CDR3 has 13 amino acids. Incomplete CDR3 DNA: TGTGCCAGCAGCTTACAAGTGCGAGAGACG. Protein sequence: CASSLQVRET. The whole CDR3 sequence is CASSLQVRETQYF.

Of note for this clone: The CDR3 is cut off 3 residues early in the read; its end comes from the germline J gene. The V and J genes are TRBV7-9 and TRBJ1-3; D gene uncertain. The germline V gene has CDR1 SEHNR and CDR2 FQNEAQ (reference sequence). The V end was cut by 4 bases, the J end by 4 bases, with 11 bases between. The CDR3 totals 14 residues. The part of the CDR3 DNA that was read is TGTGCCAGCAGCTCCCAGTCAGGAGGAAACACC. This codes for CASSSQSGGNT. The entire CDR3 reads CASSSQSGGNTIYF.

This clone appeared many times. The DNA ends 3 residues before the CDR3 does, and the rest of the CDR3 is filled in from the germline J gene. The chain joins TRBV6-4 to TRBJ2-1; no clear D gene. CDR1 and CDR2 from the germline V gene are MRHNA and SNTAGT. The CDR3 extends over 15 amino acids. Trimming shortened V by 2 bases and J by 0 bases, and 8 bases separated the two germline ends. The CDR3 bases that were read are TGTGCCAGCAGTGACACTCACAGCTCCTACAATGAG. This translates into CASSDTHSSYNE. The entire CDR3 sequence reads CASSDTHSSYNEQFF.

At least ten counts were recorded for this clone. A single base separates this from a much larger clone, so it may be a read error. The read terminates 3 residues ahead of where the CDR3 ends, so the germline J gene completes it. V gene TRBV6-2 or TRBV6-3 combines with J gene TRBJ2-2; TRBD1 matches at 8 bases. CDR1 and CDR2 from the germline V gene are MNHEY and SVGEGT. The CDR3 loop spans 14 amino acids. V shed 7 bases and J 5 bases; nucleotides not matched to a gene: 6. CDR3 DNA, as far as it was read: TGTGCCAGCACCCGGACAGGGAGTACCGGGGAG. Translated: CASTRTGSTGE. The full-length CDR3 reads as CASTRTGSTGELFF.

This clone was counted at least ten times. The sequenced fragment ends 3 residues before the CDR3 boundary, so the rest is inferred from the germline J gene. This chain uses TRBV7-2 with TRBJ1-1; no clear D. CDR3 length equals 15 residues. Germline CDR1 and CDR2: SGHTA and FQGNSA. With 2 bases removed from V and 1 base from J, the gap between germline ends came to 11 bases. The sequenced CDR3 bases are TGTGCCAGCAGCTTACGGGTAGGTGAGAACACTGAA. This codes for CASSLRVGENTE. In full, the CDR3 reads CASSLRVGENTEAFF.

This clone has only a few counts. The CDR3 end falls 3 residues outside the read, so it is completed with the germline J gene. This sequence joins TRBV7-9 and TRBJ2-4; 12 positions match TRBD1. There are 14 residues in the CDR3. Germline CDR1 SEHNR, CDR2 FQNEAQ (reference sequence). CDR3 protein: CASSLGGTGGGQYF. CDR3 bases read: TGTGCCAGCAGCTTGGGCGGGACAGGGGGCGGT.

This clone was observed many times. The sequenced fragment ends 3 residues before the CDR3 boundary, so the rest is inferred from the germline J gene. The rearrangement uses TRBV19 and TRBJ1-5; D unresolved. Germline loops: CDR1 LNHDA, CDR2 SQIVND (reference sequence). The CDR3 spans 13 residues. V shed 4 bases and J shed 4 bases, with 8 bases lying between them. Incomplete CDR3 DNA: TGTGCCAGTAGTAGTCAGTTTAATCAGCCC. This encodes CASSSQFNQP. The CDR3, in full, reads CASSSQFNQPQHF.

This clone was seen ten or more times. The read falls 3 residues short of the CDR3 end, and the missing part is taken from the germline J gene. This chain joins TRBV7-2 and TRBJ1-1; no clear D gene. The V end was cut by 2 bases, the J end by 5 bases, with 9 bases between. Looked up from germline, CDR1 is SGHTA and CDR2 is FQGNSA. The CDR3 has 13 residues. The sequenced part of the CDR3 DNA is TGTGCCAGCAGCTTACGGACGGGGACTGAA. Its protein product is CASSLRTGTE. The full CDR3 reads CASSLRTGTEAFF.

The sample holds many counts of this clone. The read gets to within 3 residues of the CDR3 end, and the germline J gene fills in the rest. The chain recombines TRBV20-1 with TRBJ2-2; 7 nucleotides align to TRBD1. The CDR3 runs 15 residues. Germline V gene data show CDR1 as DFQATT and CDR2 as SNEGSKA (reference sequence). The covered CDR3 bases are TGCAGTGCTGCCAGGGGGAGAGCAACTAATGAAAAG. It specifies CSAARGRATNEK. The complete CDR3 reads CSAARGRATNEKLFF.

This clone was recorded many times. With the read ending 3 residues before the CDR3 end, the germline J gene is used to fill in that end. V usage is TRBV30 and J usage is TRBJ2-7; 10 nucleotides align to TRBD1. CDR1 and CDR2 (germline): GTSNPN, SVGIG (reference sequence). J was trimmed by 1 base and V by 3 bases; bases with no gene match: 15. The CDR3 covers 18 residues. This CDR3 reads CAWSPLRDRGPRSYEQYF. The sequenced part of the CDR3 DNA is TGTGCCTGGAGCCCCCTCCGGGACAGGGGACCGCGTTCCTACGAG.

This clone was detected ten times or more. The read ends 3 residues shy of where the CDR3 ends; the end is completed using the germline J gene. The genes are TRBV2 and TRBJ1-4; D possibly corresponds to TRBD1 (5 bases). CDR1 and CDR2 (germline): SNHLY, FYNNEI. Trimming left V 5 bases short and J 8 bases short, with 18 bases between. The length of the CDR3 is 15 residues. The CDR3 spells CASSRVYRGYEKLFF. The CDR3 DNA, read in part, is TGTGCCAGCAGTCGGGTTTATAGGGGCTACGAAAAA.

This clone has at least ten counts. With the read ending 3 residues before the CDR3 end, the germline J gene is used to fill in that end. Other nucleotide sequences in the sample specify the same CDR3. The chain carries TRBV7-2 and TRBJ1-2; D uncertain. V shed 3 bases and J shed 3 bases, with 11 bases lying between them. Germline values: CDR1 SGHTA, CDR2 FQGNSA. The CDR3 totals 14 residues. CDR3 DNA (partial): TGTGCCAGCAGCTTTTCTCCCGGGGACTATGGC. It codes for CASSFSPGDYG. The whole CDR3 sequence reads CASSFSPGDYGYTF.

There are many counts of this clone. Here the CDR3 reads CASGTVGEQFF. The part of the CDR3 DNA that was read is TGTGCCAGCGGGACAGTAGGTGAG. The chain joins TRBV7-9 to TRBJ2-1, with 7 bases identical to TRBD1. The sequence runs out 3 residues before the end of the CDR3; the remainder is reconstructed from the germline J gene. Germline V CDR1 and CDR2: SEHNR, FQNEAQ (reference sequence). J was trimmed by 9 bases and V by 8 bases; bases with no gene match: 4. This CDR3 spans 11 amino acids.

This clone has a count of ten or more. The read stops 3 residues short of the end of the CDR3; the missing end is completed from the germline J gene. The chain couples TRBV7-9 to TRBJ2-3; no clear D gene. This CDR3 comprises 12 residues. CDR1 is SEHNR, CDR2 FQNEAQ, per germline (reference sequence). Trimming left V 1 base short and J 5 bases short, with 4 bases between. Partial CDR3 DNA: TGTGCCAGCAGCTTAGGGCTAGATACG. Protein: CASSLGLDT. The entire CDR3 is CASSLGLDTQYF.

This clone showed up many times. From the germline J gene comes the end of the CDR3, since the read stops 3 residues before it. The V gene is TRBV5-4, the J gene TRBJ2-3; D is possibly TRBD2 (5 bases). The germline V and J ends were trimmed by 4 bases and 4 bases, with 16 bases remaining between them. The V gene's germline CDR1 is SGHNT and CDR2 YYREEE (reference sequence). There are 15 residues in the CDR3. Partial CDR3 DNA: TGTGCCAGCAGCCCAGGTATGGCGGGCGCAGATACG. It encodes CASSPGMAGADT. In full, the CDR3 reads CASSPGMAGADTQYF.

This clone has a count of ten or more. From the germline J gene comes the end of the CDR3, since the read stops 3 residues before it. The chain uses TRBV19 and TRBJ2-5; perhaps TRBD1 as D (6 bases). The CDR3 is made up of 13 amino acids. V lost 6 bases and J lost 1, with 9 bases in between. Germline V CDR1 and CDR2: LNHDA, SQIVND (reference sequence). Incomplete CDR3 DNA: TGTGCCAGTAGCGGACAGCGCCAAGAGACC. Translation: CASSGQRQET. The entire CDR3 protein is CASSGQRQETQYF. Full variable domain (rest looked up from reference TRBV19 and TRBJ2-5): DGGITQSPKYLFRKEGQNVTLSCEQNLNHDAMYWYRQDPGQGLRLIYYSQIVNDFQKGDIAEGYSVSREKKESFPLTVTSAQKNPTAFYLCASSGQRQETQYFGPGTRLLVL.

This clone appeared many times. The read falls 3 residues short of the CDR3 end, and the missing part is taken from the germline J gene. V usage is TRBV18 and J usage is TRBJ2-7; the D is unclear. V gave up 3 bases and J gave up 1 base, with 10 bases separating them. Germline CDR1 reads KGHSH; CDR2 reads LQKENI. The CDR3 sequence is 14 residues long. CDR3 sequence: CASSPPTPSYEQYF. The DNA read from the CDR3 is TGTGCCAGCTCACCGCCGACACCTTCCTACGAG. The whole variable domain, filled in from reference TRBV18 and TRBJ2-7, reads NAGVMQNPRHLVRRRGQEARLRCSPMKGHSHVYWYRQLPEEGLKFMVYLQKENIIDESGMPKERFSAEFPKEGPSILRIQQVVRGDSAAYFCASSPPTPSYEQYFGPGTRLTVT.